This T cell receptor beta chain originates from a study of T cells in Graves' hyperthyroidism and ophthalmopathy. There were TCR beta CDR3 regions amplified from RNA transcripts. The HTBI primer set drove a first-round RT-PCR of the TCR CDR3. TCRdb independently ran MiXCR on the multiplex PCR reads; one entry per CDR3 protein. The table has around 580,000 distinct CDR3 sequences, more than 45% seen once. This CDR3 is built from 17 residues. CDR1 and CDR2 from the germline V gene are SGHAT and FQDESV (reference sequence). V was shortened by 3 bases and J by 4 bases, with 19 bases between the two germline ends.

The clonotype was recovered from a woman aged 18-29 years with Graves' hyperthyroidism. The sequencing sample was made of peripheral blood or thyroid tissue (not recorded which). The rearrangement uses TRBV11-1 and TRBJ1-3; D ambiguous. The CDR3 protein is CASSFAPTAMAGNTIYF. CDR3 sequence (DNA): TGTGCCAGCAGCTTCGCCCCAACAGCCATGGCAGGAAACACCATATATTTT.